This TCR beta chain was captured by sequencing in a study of shared clonotypes between healthy human individuals. Points on this clone: The antigen remains undetermined.

CDR3 length: 15 amino acids. In germline, CDR1 is MDHEN, CDR2 SYDVKM. V gave up 5 bases and J gave up 3 bases, with 16 bases separating them. Profiling relied on immunoSEQ multiplex PCR, and the TCRdb table lists in-frame clones only, not all of them. The sample gives some 1,600,000 clones, around 98% of which show up once; approximately 0.44% is in the top ten. Splitting of CD4+ cells produced CD45RA+ naive and CD45RA-negative memory subsets. Study-wide points: Large depth notwithstanding, sorted-subset sequencing proved incomplete by rarefaction.

The chain combines TRBV28 with TRBJ1-2; D possibly corresponds to TRBD1 (5 bases). The sequence was collected from a man aged 30-40 years in good health. The sample taken for sequencing was naive CD4+ T cells sorted from blood. Noted subset: CD45RA+ positively selected. The CDR3 DNA sequence: TGTGCCAGCAGTACCCCCGGGGCGCCAGACTATGGCTACACCTTC. Protein sequence: CASSTPGAPDYGYTF.